The rows below give T cell receptor beta chains drawn from one sample of a study of glioma-infiltrating T cells. MiXCR, run by TCRdb on the multiplex PCR reads, gives a single entry per CDR3 protein. Of some 190,000 distinct CDR3 sequences listed, more than 25% are singletons. The specimen sequenced was glioma tissue, nonneoplastic brain tissue, or PBMCs (not recorded which). Receptors originate from a human donor with low-grade glioma or glioblastoma, undergoing nonglioma brain surgery, or in good health (not recorded which). Each CDR3 is given with its conserved first and last residue. D genes are given only for firm matches. The size of a clone is reported for some rows only, either as once, few or many, or as a class for expanded clones.

clone_size	d_call	v_call	j_call	cdr3_nt	cdr3_aa
-	TRBD2	TRBV6-1	TRBJ2-2	TGTGCCAGCAGGCGGGGGATCGGGGAGCTGTTTTTT	CASRRGIGELFF
many	TRBD2	TRBV4-3	TRBJ2-5	TGCGCCAGCAGCCAAGTTCCTAGCGGAGAAGAGACCCAGTACTTC	CASSQVPSGEETQYF
many	-	TRBV18	TRBJ1-5	TGTGCCAGCTCACCGAGGACAGAAGGGAATCAGCCCCAGCATTTT	CASSPRTEGNQPQHF
many	-	TRBV25-1	TRBJ1-1	TGTGCCAGCCGAGTGGGGACAACTATGAACACTGAAGCTTTCTTT	CASRVGTTMNTEAFF
many	TRBD2	TRBV27	TRBJ2-1	TGTGCCAGCAGTTTACGAGGCCCTGGACTAGCGGGTAATGAGCAGTTCTTC	CASSLRGPGLAGNEQFF
many	-	TRBV20-1	TRBJ1-1	TGCAGTGCTACAAAAATAACAGCTCTGAACACTGAAGCTTTCTTT	CSATKITALNTEAFF
many	-	TRBV5-1	TRBJ2-3	TGCGCCAGCAGCTTTAGCGCCCTCACAGATACGCAGTATTTT	CASSFSALTDTQYF
many	-	TRBV7-9	TRBJ1-1	TGTGCCAGCAGCTCCCCTCCCGAGGGGAACACTGAAGCTTTCTTT	CASSSPPEGNTEAFF
-	TRBD2	TRBV20-1	TRBJ2-3	TGCAGTGCTAGGGGCGGGGGTGGTGCAGATACGCAGTATTTT	CSARGGGGADTQYF
once	TRBD2	TRBV7-9	TRBJ2-7	TGTGCCAGCAGCTTAGTAGTTACTAGCGGGACGTCGTACGAGCAGTACTTC	CASSLVVTSGTSYEQYF
many	TRBD1	TRBV7-2	TRBJ2-3	TGTGCCAGCAGCTCCCGGACAGGCACAGGGCCAGATACGCAGTATTTT	CASSSRTGTGPDTQYF
many	-	TRBV15	TRBJ2-5	TGTGCCACCCAGGGGCAAAACCAAGAGACCCAGTACTTC	CATQGQNQETQYF
many	-	TRBV29-1	TRBJ2-1	TGCAGCGTTGGCTCGGGAGTCTCAGAGCAGTTCTTC	CSVGSGVSEQFF
-	-	TRBV9	TRBJ2-5	TGTGCCAGCAGCCGTACCGGGACGACTAAAGAGACCCAGTACTTC	CASSRTGTTKETQYF
many	-	TRBV6-4	TRBJ2-3	TGTGCCAGCAGCGAGACCTTCTACACAGATACGCAGTATTTT	CASSETFYTDTQYF
-	TRBD2	TRBV6-6	TRBJ2-1	TGTGCCAGCACCATAGGACTAGCGGGAGTAGACCATGAGCAGTTCTTC	CASTIGLAGVDHEQFF
few	-	TRBV4-3	TRBJ2-1	TGCGCCAGCAGCCAAGCACCGGGAGCTCGGCGGGCCTACAATGAGCAGTTCTTC	CASSQAPGARRAYNEQFF
many	TRBD1	TRBV6-2/TRBV6-3	TRBJ1-4	TGTGCCAGCAGTCCCGGGACAGGGGGTGAAAAACTGTTTTTT	CASSPGTGGEKLFF
-	-	TRBV7-9	TRBJ1-4	TGTGCCAGCAGCTCCTCCCCCGGGCGGCTTAATGGAAAACTGTTTTTT	CASSSSPGRLNGKLFF
many	TRBD1	TRBV20-1	TRBJ2-1	TGCAGTGCTCCTCGACAGGGGGCGTATGAGCAGTTCTTC	CSAPRQGAYEQFF
many	-	TRBV3-1	TRBJ2-3	TGTGCCAGCAGAGGGGGGTTCCTCACAGATACGCAGTATTTT	CASRGGFLTDTQYF
few	TRBD1	TRBV18	TRBJ2-7	TGTGCCAGCTCACCCCGCCCCGGGACAGGGGACGAGCAGTACTTC	CASSPRPGTGDEQYF
many	-	TRBV28	TRBJ2-1	TGTGCCAGCAAAACCCATGAGCAGTTCTTC	CASKTHEQFF
many	TRBD1	TRBV29-1	TRBJ1-3	TGCAGCGTCGTCGGACAGGGGGACGGAAACACCATATATTTT	CSVVGQGDGNTIYF
many	-	TRBV12-3/TRBV12-4	TRBJ1-5	TGTGCCAGCAGTTTATCGGCAGGGCTTCAGCCCCAGCATTTT	CASSLSAGLQPQHF
many	-	TRBV27	TRBJ2-7	TGTGCCAGCAGCTCACGAGGGGATGTTAGCTCCTACGAGCAGTACTTC	CASSSRGDVSSYEQYF
many	TRBD2	TRBV25-1	TRBJ2-7	TGTGCCAGCGCCTCCACTAGCGGGAGGCGGTACGAGCAGTACTTC	CASASTSGRRYEQYF
-	-	TRBV12-3/TRBV12-4	TRBJ2-7	TGTGCCAGCAGTTTAATGGGGTCCTACAATGAGCAGTACTTC	CASSLMGSYNEQYF
many	-	TRBV6-5	TRBJ1-2	TGTGCCAGCAGTTACTGGAGGGGGGACTATGGCTACACCTTC	CASSYWRGDYGYTF
many	-	TRBV7-6	TRBJ2-7	TGTGCCAGCAGCACCCTCGACAGCCCCTACGAGCAGTACTTC	CASSTLDSPYEQYF
many	TRBD2	TRBV27	TRBJ2-7	TGTGCCAGCTCCGGACCGGGACTAGACCTATACGAGCAGTACTTC	CASSGPGLDLYEQYF
many	-	TRBV28	TRBJ1-6	TGTGCCAGCATCCAGAGCTCCTATAATTCACCCCTCCACTTT	CASIQSSYNSPLHF
many	TRBD1	TRBV28	TRBJ1-2	TGTGCCAGCAGCCTGTGGGGACAGGGAGAGGGCTACACCTTC	CASSLWGQGEGYTF
-	-	TRBV27	TRBJ1-5	TGTTCCAGCAGTACATGGTATCAGCCAAATCATTTT	CSSSTWYQPNHF
many	TRBD1	TRBV4-2	TRBJ2-7	TGTGCCAGCAGCCAAGCCCGGGACAGGGGCTACGAGCAGTACTTC	CASSQARDRGYEQYF
few	-	TRBV7-9	TRBJ2-7	TGTGCCAGCAGCCCGGAGGGTATTGAGCAGTACTTC	CASSPEGIEQYF
-	-	TRBV14	TRBJ2-7	TGTGCCAGCAGCCAAGGCAGGGTCGGCGAGCAGTACTTC	CASSQGRVGEQYF
many	TRBD1	TRBV4-3	TRBJ2-7	TGCGCCAGCAGCCAAGAGGGGACAGGGGCCTACGAGCAGTACTTC	CASSQEGTGAYEQYF
many	-	TRBV12-3/TRBV12-4	TRBJ1-5	TGTGCCAGCACCAAAGGGGGAAGGAGCAATCAGCCCCAGCATTTT	CASTKGGRSNQPQHF
-	-	TRBV5-4	TRBJ1-4	TGTGCCAGCAGCTTGGCAGGGGTCCAGGGAAAACTGTTTTTT	CASSLAGVQGKLFF
few	-	TRBV5-5	TRBJ2-1	TGTGCCAGCAGCTTGCTAGGGTCTCAGAACAATGAGCAGTTCTTC	CASSLLGSQNNEQFF
many	TRBD2	TRBV28	TRBJ2-5	TGTGCCAGCAGTGCACCACTAGCGGGGGGCCAAGAGACCCAGTACTTC	CASSAPLAGGQETQYF
many	TRBD1	TRBV28	TRBJ1-6	TGTGCCAGCGGGACAGTGAACAATTCACCCCTCCACTTT	CASGTVNNSPLHF
many	TRBD1	TRBV25-1	TRBJ1-2	TGTGCCAGCAGGGGGACAGTTTATGGCTACACCTTC	CASRGTVYGYTF
few	TRBD2	TRBV4-3	TRBJ2-2	TGCGCCAGCAGCCAAGATCTACGACTAGCGGGAGTCGGGGAGCTGTTTTTT	CASSQDLRLAGVGELFF
many	-	TRBV7-9	TRBJ1-5	TGTGCCAGCACCATTAGGGGTAGCAATCAGCCCCAGCATTTT	CASTIRGSNQPQHF
many	-	TRBV18	TRBJ1-1	TGTGCCAGCTCACTATCGACAGAGAACACTGAAGCTTTCTTT	CASSLSTENTEAFF
many	-	TRBV6-4	TRBJ2-2	TGTGCCAGCAGTGACTCAGCCACCGGGGAGCTGTTTTTT	CASSDSATGELFF
few	-	TRBV24-1	TRBJ2-3	TGTGCCACCAGTGTATCAGGGTCCGCAGATACGCAGTATTTT	CATSVSGSADTQYF
-	TRBD2	TRBV14	TRBJ2-5	TGTGCCAGCAGCCAATATGAGGTAGCGGGAGAGACCCAGTACTTC	CASSQYEVAGETQYF
many	TRBD2	TRBV20-1	TRBJ2-3	TGCAGTGCTTTTAGCGGGAGGAGCACAGATACGCAGTATTTT	CSAFSGRSTDTQYF
-	TRBD2	TRBV20-1	TRBJ2-7	TGCAGTGCTAGAAAGGTAGCGGGGGCCTACGAGCAGTACTTC	CSARKVAGAYEQYF
many	-	TRBV7-9	TRBJ2-1	TGTGCCAGCAGTTCGAGAGCCCCTGGGGAGATGGGCCCCTACAATGAGCAGTTCTTC	CASSSRAPGEMGPYNEQFF
many	-	TRBV19	TRBJ2-1	TGTGCCAGTAGTATAGTGGACAATGAGCAGTTCTTC	CASSIVDNEQFF